This paragraph covers one T cell receptor beta chain sequence. PCR primers comprised 60 Vbeta and 13 Jbeta primers. Measured with immunoSEQ multiplex PCR; TCRdb has only the in-frame clones, and not every one. Among some 200,000 clones listed, 55% to 75% were seen once. The V gene's germline CDR1 is MDHEN and CDR2 SYDVKM. CDR3 length: 13 residues. V lost 6 bases to trimming and J lost 7 bases; unmatched junction nucleotides: 5. This entry is derived from a study of cytomegalovirus exposure and HLA in healthy donors. The clonotype comes from a middle-aged man in good health and CMV-seropositive. The sample consisted of PBMCs. The V gene is TRBV28, the J gene TRBJ1-4, with TRBD1 identical over 7 bases. The CDR3 spells CASRGGQPEKLFF. CDR3 DNA: TGTGCCAGCAGAGGGGGACAGCCTGAAAAACTGTTTTTT.